This T cell receptor (beta chain) was recovered during a study of OX40 agonist ivuxolimab in advanced cancers. This clone was picked up a small number of times. The CDR3 loop spans 16 amino acids. Germline CDR1 and CDR2: SGHAT and FQNNGV. V dropped 4 bases and J dropped 1; count of bases not matched to a gene: 6. Clones were sequenced by immunoSEQ multiplex PCR, and TCRdb holds only the in-frame ones, with some missing. In the table there are tens of thousands of clones, approximately 86% of which are singletons. The chain couples TRBV11-2 to TRBJ2-7; 11 positions match TRBD2. Sequences were derived from CD4+ or CD8+ T cells sorted from blood, sampled in a trial of the OX40 agonist ivuxolimab. The TCR sequence derives from an adult with an advanced solid tumor such as melanoma, head and neck, liver or kidney cancer. The CDR3 spells CASSYDLAGGSYEQYF. In DNA, the CDR3 is TGTGCCAGCAGCTACGACCTAGCGGGAGGTTCCTACGAGCAGTACTTC.